The 17 T cell receptor beta chains reported below all come from one sample, sequenced in a study of cytomegalovirus exposure and HLA in healthy donors (dated by TCRdb to about 2017). Receptor amplification or capture employed the immunoSEQ multiplex PCR assay. For the multiplex PCR, a mixture combining 60 forward primers for TCR Vbeta segments and 13 reverse primers for TCR Jbeta segments was used. Not all clones reach the TCRdb copy of this immuneACCESS table, which keeps in-frame sequences only. Checked studies attribute under half of the gap to unresolved V genes and leave the rest unexplained. This sample holds more than 95,000 clones; roughly 74% were observed only once. Jointly, the top ten make up less than 4.5% of the sample. The sample was PBMCs. The receptor source for this set is a man between 40 and 49 years old in good health and CMV-seronegative.

This rearrangement joins TRBV21-1 to TRBJ2-3; the tabulated D call, TRBD2, remains unverified against the DNA. TRBV21-1 is designated a pseudogene. The CDR3 consists of 18 residues. As DNA, the CDR3 is TGTGCCAGCAGCAAAGTGTCCGCCGTGAGGGTCGGCACAGATACGCAGTATTTT. Protein product: CASSKVSAVRVGTDTQYF.

The gene calls are TRBV5-1 and TRBJ2-3, with D perhaps TRBD2 (6 bases). Trimming took off 2 bases at V and 2 bases at J, with 15 bases between the two ends. CDR1 and CDR2 from the germline V gene are SGHRS and YFSETQ. This CDR3 spans 16 amino acids. The CDR3 DNA follows: TGCGCCAGCAGCTTACTAGCCCAAACACACACAGATACGCAGTATTTT. This gives the protein CASSLLAQTHTDTQYF.

The genes are TRBV18 and TRBJ1-3; a possible D gene is TRBD1 (6 bases). There are 14 residues in the CDR3. Trimming removed 5 bases from V and 0 bases from J, with 8 bases in between. CDR1 and CDR2 from the germline V gene are KGHSH and LQKENI. For the CDR3, the DNA is TGTGCCAGCTCAAGGGACATCTCTGGAAACACCATATATTTT. Its protein is CASSRDISGNTIYF.

The genes are TRBV9 and TRBJ2-2; maybe TRBD1 (5 bases). Deletions cut 4 bases from V and 5 bases from J, with 18 bases between. Germline V gene data show CDR1 as SGDLS and CDR2 as YYNGEE. There are 16 residues in the CDR3. This chain's CDR3 is CASSPRKGVRTGELFF. CDR3 nucleotide sequence: TGTGCCAGCAGCCCCCGGAAAGGGGTTAGAACCGGGGAGCTGTTTTTT.

The V call is TRBV28, the J call TRBJ1-1; the D gene is possibly TRBD1 (5 bases). CDR3 length equals 13 residues. Per the germline V gene, CDR1 is MDHEN and CDR2 is SYDVKM. V was pared by 6 bases and J by 2 bases, with 10 bases between. CDR3 region: CASSRVDNTEAFF. CDR3 DNA sequence: TGTGCCAGCAGCAGGGTTGATAACACTGAAGCTTTCTTT. Full variable domain (missing parts from reference TRBV28 and TRBJ1-1): DVKVTQSSRYLVKRTGEKVFLECVQDMDHENMFWYRQDPGLGLRLIYFSYDVKMKEKGDIPEGYSVSREKKERFSLILESASTNQTSMYLCASSRVDNTEAFFGQGTRLTVV.

The chain has TRBV9 and TRBJ2-1, with TRBD1 matching 11 bases. Germline V gene data show CDR1 as SGDLS and CDR2 as YYNGEE. The CDR3 is 13 residues long. Germline trimming cut 1 base from V and 15 bases from J; bases unmatched to any gene: 6. The CDR3: CASSVSGQGARFF. CDR3 bases: TGTGCCAGCAGCGTATCAGGACAGGGGGCGAGGTTCTTC.

The genes are TRBV7-2 and TRBJ2-4; 8 bases agree with TRBD1. Per germline, CDR1 SGHTA and CDR2 FQGNSA. With 1 base clipped from V and 0 bases from J, the junction kept 11 bases outside the gene matches. CDR3 length equals 19 residues. CDR3 residues: CASSLGQGHSLLAKNIQYF. CDR3 sequence (DNA): TGTGCCAGCAGCTTAGGACAGGGGCATAGTCTGCTAGCCAAAAACATTCAGTACTTC.

The CDR3 DNA sequence: TGTGCCAGCAGCTTAGAGGGGGTGGGGGAAAAACTGTTTTTT. It encodes CASSLEGVGEKLFF. The chain links TRBV7-2 to TRBJ1-4, with D possibly being TRBD1 (6 bases). Germline V gene data show CDR1 as SGHTA and CDR2 as FQGNSA. Between the trimmed V and J ends, which lost 1 base and 8 bases, there was a span of 11 bases. The CDR3 runs to 14 residues.

The chain links TRBV6-4 to TRBJ2-7, with 7 bases aligning to TRBD1. Germline CDR1 MRHNA, CDR2 SNTAGT. Germline trimming cut 6 bases from V and 3 bases from J; bases unmatched to any gene: 23. The CDR3 is 19 amino acids. CDR3: CASSRQDRVRDTSSYEQYF. In DNA, the CDR3 is TGTGCCAGCAGCAGGCAAGACAGGGTACGCGATACCTCTAGCTACGAGCAGTACTTC.

The J gene is TRBJ1-4, the V gene TRBV5-1, with TRBD1 as a possible D gene (6 bases). Germline values: CDR1 SGHRS, CDR2 YFSETQ. Trimming removed 4 bases at V and 2 bases at J, with 9 bases between. This CDR3 has 14 amino acids. This CDR3 is CASSGQGTNEKLFF. Written as DNA, the CDR3 is TGCGCCAGCAGCGGGCAGGGGACTAATGAAAAACTGTTTTTT. Full variable domain (remainder filled in from reference TRBV5-1 and TRBJ1-4): KAGVTQTPRYLIKTRGQQVTLSCSPISGHRSVSWYQQTPGQGLQFLFEYFSETQRNKGNFPGRFSGRQFSNSRSEMNVSTLELGDSALYLCASSGQGTNEKLFFGSGTQLSVL.

The chain uses TRBV2 and TRBJ2-7; no clear D. The CDR3 length is 14 residues. Looked up from germline, CDR1 is SNHLY and CDR2 is FYNNEI. Trimming removed 2 bases at V and 2 bases at J, with 10 bases between. The CDR3 nucleotides read TGTGCCAGCAGTGAATTTGCGAATACCTACGAGCAGTACTTC. Translation: CASSEFANTYEQYF.

The chain combines TRBV28 with TRBJ1-2, with TRBD1 matching 10 bases. CDR3 size: 16 residues. CDR1 and CDR2 (germline): MDHEN, SYDVKM. J gave up 5 bases and V 5 bases, and 11 bases lay outside the gene matches. CDR3: CASSMGQGRLVYGYTF. For the CDR3, the DNA is TGTGCCAGCAGTATGGGACAGGGGAGGTTAGTGTATGGCTACACCTTC.

The CDR3 DNA is TGTGCCAGCAGCTTGGAGTTTTATAATTCACCCCTCCACTTT. Translation gives CASSLEFYNSPLHF. V is TRBV7-2 and J is TRBJ1-6; D not resolved. Trimming removed 3 bases from V and 4 bases from J, with 7 bases in between. CDR1 SGHTA and CDR2 FQGNSA come from the germline V gene. The length of the CDR3 is 14 residues.

This chain links TRBV5-1 with TRBJ1-1, with 8 bases aligning to TRBD1. Germline V gene data show CDR1 as SGHRS and CDR2 as YFSETQ. The CDR3 is 14 residues long. The junction had 2 bases not matched to a gene; V was cut back by 3 bases and J by 1 base. CDR3 protein: CASSWGTGNTEAFF. Here the CDR3 DNA reads TGCGCCAGCAGCTGGGGGACAGGGAACACTGAAGCTTTCTTT.

The chain joins TRBV19 to TRBJ1-1; D might be TRBD1 (5 bases). This CDR3 has 15 residues. Per the germline V gene, CDR1 is LNHDA and CDR2 is SQIVND (reference sequence). The ends were cut back, 3 bases at V and 1 base at J, with 12 bases in the middle. CDR3: CASSMGSRGNTEAFF. CDR3 coding DNA: TGTGCCAGTAGTATGGGTTCAAGGGGGAACACTGAAGCTTTCTTT. Full variable domain (missing parts from reference TRBV19 and TRBJ1-1): DGGITQSPKYLFRKEGQNVTLSCEQNLNHDAMYWYRQDPGQGLRLIYYSQIVNDFQKGDIAEGYSVSREKKESFPLTVTSAQKNPTAFYLCASSMGSRGNTEAFFGQGTRLTVV.

The table lists this clone with a few counts. The chain uses TRBV7-9 and TRBJ1-1; 9 bases align to TRBD1. This CDR3 contains 14 residues. Trimming cost V 5 bases and J 4 bases; bases outside gene matches: 5. Per germline, CDR1 SEHNR and CDR2 FQNEAQ (reference sequence). Here the CDR3 DNA reads TGTGCCAGCAGCAACAGGGGGCGCGGCACTGAAGCTTTCTTT. Its protein product is CASSNRGRGTEAFF. The full variable domain, with the rest looked up from reference TRBV7-9 and TRBJ1-1, is DTGVSQNPRHKITKRGQNVTFRCDPISEHNRLYWYRQTLGQGPEFLTYFQNEAQLEKSRLLSDRFSAERPKGSFSTLEIQRTEQGDSAMYLCASSNRGRGTEAFFGQGTRLTVV.

The chain has TRBV7-9 and TRBJ1-6, with D unresolved. This CDR3 is 15 amino acids long. V lost 6 bases and J 7 bases, leaving 16 bases between the germline ends. The germline gives CDR1 SEHNR, CDR2 FQNEAQ (reference sequence). CDR3 sequence reads: CASSPPHPRNSPLHF. The DNA for the CDR3 is TGTGCCAGCAGTCCACCCCACCCGAGAAATTCACCCCTCCACTTT.